The 12 T cell receptor beta chains below were found in one sample sequenced in a study of post-analysis software for immune sequencing data. Prepared libraries of TCR beta cDNA carried unique molecular identifiers. TCRdb fed the PCR reads into MiXCR, producing one record per CDR3 protein. Here the sample spans about 200,000 distinct CDR3 sequences, over 25% being singletons. No cognate antigen is known for these TCRs. Notes on the study in general: Patients had higher frequencies than controls of five TRBV segments, including TRBV5-6, TRBV5-1 and TRBV20-1.

Sequencing input: blood. The receptors originated from a girl between 2 and 17 years old with multiple sclerosis.

In its sample, this clonotype was seen a few times. The rearrangement joins TRBV5-1 to TRBJ2-5, with TRBD1 as a possible D gene (5 bases). Germline V gene data show CDR1 as SGHRS and CDR2 as YFSETQ. V lost 0 bases and J lost 1, with 7 bases in between. This CDR3 region has 14 residues. Here the CDR3 DNA reads TGCGCCAGCAGCTTGGACAGGAGCCAAGAGACCCAGTACTTC. The encoded protein is CASSLDRSQETQYF.

About this clonotype: Just one base apart from a much larger clone, this may be a read error. This chain links TRBV12-3 or TRBV12-4 with TRBJ1-2; D uncertain. Deletions cut 7 bases from V and 4 bases from J, with 22 bases between. This CDR3 has 16 residues. The CDR3, as DNA: TGTGCCAGCACCTTCCGGGGTGTCTCCTATTCCTATGGCTACACCTTC. Its protein is CASTFRGVSYSYGYTF.

This clonotype came up many times. V is TRBV29-1 and J is TRBJ2-1, with TRBD2 matching over 7 bases. The CDR3 extends over 13 amino acids. Trimming removed 5 bases from V and 5 bases from J; junction bases left unmatched: 6. Germline CDR1 SQVTM, CDR2 ANQGSEA. In nucleotides, the CDR3 is TGCAGCGTTTGGCTAGCGGCAAACAATGAGCAGTTCTTC. Translating gives CSVWLAANNEQFF.

This clonotype was seen a handful of times. The gene calls are TRBV5-1 and TRBJ2-1; 11 bases match TRBD2. From germline, CDR1 is SGHRS and CDR2 YFSETQ. The CDR3 covers 15 residues. Germline trimming cut 4 bases from V and 7 bases from J; bases unmatched to any gene: 7. The CDR3 DNA is TGCGCCAGCAGCCGAACTAGCGGGAGTTATAATGAGCAGTTCTTC. It codes for CASSRTSGSYNEQFF. Filled out from reference TRBV5-1 and TRBJ2-1, the complete variable domain reads KAGVTQTPRYLIKTRGQQVTLSCSPISGHRSVSWYQQTPGQGLQFLFEYFSETQRNKGNFPGRFSGRQFSNSRSEMNVSTLELGDSALYLCASSRTSGSYNEQFFGPGTRLTVL.

The sample holds many counts of this clonotype. The CDR3: CASSSDRSRETQYF. In DNA, the CDR3 is TGCGCCAGCAGCTCGGACAGGTCCCGAGAGACCCAGTACTTC. The rearrangement joins TRBV5-1 to TRBJ2-5; 7 bases map to TRBD1. The CDR3 is 14 residues long. The junction had 6 bases not matched to a gene; V was cut back by 3 bases and J by 4 bases. Germline V CDR1 and CDR2: SGHRS, YFSETQ.

This clonotype was observed many times. The chain couples TRBV6-5 to TRBJ2-1; 14 bases are shared with TRBD2. The ends lost 2 bases at V and 0 bases at J; junction bases unmatched: 9. This CDR3 region has 20 residues. Germline CDR1 MNHEY, CDR2 SVGAGI. The CDR3 reads CASSYGGLAGDPSSYNEQFF. The CDR3 region has the DNA TGTGCCAGCAGTTACGGGGGACTAGCGGGAGATCCGAGCTCCTACAATGAGCAGTTCTTC.

About this clonotype itself: Being one base from a much bigger clone, this may be a read error. The chain links TRBV5-1 to TRBJ2-5; 8 bases fit TRBD2. CDR1 is SGHRS and CDR2 is YFSETQ in the germline V gene. The junction had 6 bases not matched to a gene; V was cut back by 4 bases and J by 4 bases. The CDR3 runs to 14 residues. The CDR3 is CASSGGLAAETQYF. The CDR3 DNA is TGCGCCAGCAGCGGTGGACTAGCAGCAGAGACCCAGTACTTC.

This clonotype was seen a handful of times. Possible read error: a much larger clone is one base away. This sequence joins TRBV5-5 and TRBJ2-6, with D possibly being TRBD1 or TRBD2 (5 bases each). CDR3 length equals 17 residues. Germline V gene data show CDR1 as SGHKS and CDR2 as YYEKEE (reference sequence). The CDR3 reads CASSSPITGVGANVRTF. CDR3 in DNA: TGTGCCAGCAGCAGCCCCATAACAGGCGTCGGGGCCAACGTCCGGACTTTC.

The chain links TRBV29-1 to TRBJ2-1; no firm D call. This CDR3 has 12 amino acids. Trimming left V 6 bases short and J 4 bases short, with 10 bases between. Per the germline V gene, CDR1 is SQVTM and CDR2 is ANQGSEA. For the CDR3, the DNA is TGCAGCGTAGGACGGTTTTACAATGAGCAGTTCTTC. It codes for CSVGRFYNEQFF.

The gene calls are TRBV4-1 and TRBJ1-6, with D perhaps matching TRBD1 (5 bases). Per the germline V gene, CDR1 is MGHRA and CDR2 is YSYEKL. There are 17 residues in the CDR3. Trimming shortened V by 0 bases and J by 6 bases, and 15 bases separated the two germline ends. CDR3 nucleotide sequence: TGCGCCAGCAGCCAAGATCGGGGGTGGACGGTTAATTCACCCCTCCACTTT. Translation: CASSQDRGWTVNSPLHF.

Of note for this clonotype: Given a much more abundant clone one base away, this may be a read error. V is TRBV2 and J is TRBJ2-5, with D unresolved. This CDR3 comprises 11 residues. In germline, CDR1 is SNHLY, CDR2 FYNNEI. In DNA form, the CDR3 reads TGTGCCAGCAGTGTAGGAGAGGCCCAGTACTTC. This codes for CASSVGEAQYF.

The J gene is TRBJ2-5, the V gene TRBV4-1; D unresolved. CDR3 size: 15 residues. CDR1 MGHRA and CDR2 YSYEKL come from the germline V gene. Deletions cut 0 bases from V and 1 base from J, with 9 bases between. The CDR3 bases are TGCGCCAGCAGCCAAGATTTGACTGTCCAAGAGACCCAGTACTTC. Its translation is CASSQDLTVQETQYF.